These 32 T cell receptor beta chains originate from one sample sequenced in a study of CD8 T cells in ankylosing spondylitis. TCRdb ran MiXCR on the 5' RACE reads and lists one entry per CDR3 protein. The sample lists 150,000 to 200,000 distinct CDR3 sequences, 10% to 15% occurring once. The sample comprised blood, either unsorted or a sorted T cell fraction (not recorded which). The origin of the receptors is a female donor with ankylosing spondylitis or in good health (not recorded which).

In this sample, this clonotype turned up many times. The gene calls are TRBV3-1 and TRBJ2-6; D ambiguous. Germline V gives CDR1 LGHDT, CDR2 YNNKEL (reference sequence). The CDR3 has 14 amino acids. Trimming removed 4 bases from V and 0 bases from J, with 4 bases in between. This CDR3 reads CASSRGSGANVLTF. The CDR3 nucleotides are TGTGCCAGCAGCCGAGGCTCTGGGGCCAACGTCCTGACTTTC.

The J gene is TRBJ2-1, the V gene TRBV9; 10 bases are shared with TRBD1. CDR3 length equals 15 residues. V gave up 4 bases and J gave up 7 bases; unmatched junction bases: 8. The V gene's germline CDR1 is SGDLS and CDR2 YYNGEE. The CDR3: CASSPRGQGSNEQFF. For the CDR3, the DNA is TGTGCCAGCAGCCCAAGGGGACAGGGGAGTAATGAGCAGTTCTTC.

Relative to its sample, this clonotype is medium-sized. The chain uses TRBV5-1 and TRBJ2-2; D uncertain. This CDR3 has 12 amino acids. The ends were cut back, 0 bases at V and 3 bases at J, with 0 bases in the middle. Germline CDR1 and CDR2: SGHRS and YFSETQ. CDR3 amino acids: CASSLDTGELFF. Here the CDR3 DNA reads TGCGCCAGCAGCTTGGACACCGGGGAGCTGTTTTTT.

There are many counts of this clonotype. The gene calls are TRBV10-3 and TRBJ2-3, with 11 positions matching TRBD1. After removal of 10 bases from V and 6 bases from J, the junction contained 9 bases not matched to a gene. The CDR3 runs 14 residues. CDR1 and CDR2 from the germline V gene are ENHRY and SYGVKD. The CDR3 region has the DNA TGTGCCAGCGGACAGGGGGCATCATTCGATACGCAGTATTTT. Its translation is CASGQGASFDTQYF.

This clonotype was observed many times. V gene TRBV5-5 combines with J gene TRBJ1-2, with a tentative D call TRBD1 (5 bases). Germline lookup yields CDR1 SGHKS and CDR2 YYEKEE (reference sequence). The CDR3 covers 14 residues. The V end lost 2 bases, the J end lost 5 bases, and 13 bases lay between the germline ends. The CDR3 sequence: CASSLDAAGYGYTF. In DNA, the CDR3 is TGTGCCAGCAGCTTAGACGCCGCAGGGTATGGCTACACCTTC.

V usage is TRBV29-1 and J usage is TRBJ2-1, with D possibly matching TRBD2 (6 bases). Germline V gene sequence: CDR1 SQVTM, CDR2 ANQGSEA. V lost 2 bases and J lost 8, with 16 bases in between. The CDR3 sequence is 14 residues long. The CDR3 coding sequence is TGCAGCGTTGAACGTTTTCCGAGCGGGTATGAGCAGTTCTTC. Protein product: CSVERFPSGYEQFF.

This clonotype was counted at least ten times. The rearrangement links TRBV20-1 to TRBJ2-1; 9 bases match TRBD2. From germline, CDR1 is DFQATT and CDR2 SNEGSKA (reference sequence). V was pared by 6 bases and J by 9 bases, with 18 bases of the junction left unmatched. The CDR3 is 16 amino acids. The CDR3 region has the DNA TGCAGTGCGAGAAACAGGGTTAGTAGCGGGAGAGTTGAGCAGTTCTTC. It yields the protein CSARNRVSSGRVEQFF.

Note on this clonotype: One base away lies a much larger clone, so this may be a sequencing read error. The V and J genes are TRBV15 and TRBJ2-2; perhaps TRBD1 as D (6 bases). Germline V gives CDR1 LNHNV, CDR2 YYDKDF (reference sequence). CDR3 length: 14 amino acids. The V end was cut by 10 bases, the J end by 6 bases, with 18 bases between. The CDR3 DNA reads as TGTGCCATCAGAGTGAACAGGGTTCCCGGGGAGCTGTTTTTT. This codes for CAIRVNRVPGELFF.

Note on this clonotype: An end of the junction differs from the germline gene, which may be a read error. This chain connects TRBV7-2 to TRBJ2-7; D tentatively fits TRBD1 or TRBD2 (5 bases each). In germline, CDR1 is SGHTA, CDR2 FQGNSA. This CDR3 has 12 amino acids. CDR3: CASRRGSNEQYF. CDR3 coding DNA: TGTGCCAGCAGGAGGGGCTCCAACGAGCAGTACTTC.

In its sample, this clonotype was seen many times. The rearrangement joins TRBV9 to TRBJ2-2; D is unclear. Looked up from germline, CDR1 is SGDLS and CDR2 is YYNGEE. V lost 0 bases and J 3 bases, leaving 9 bases between the germline ends. The CDR3 sequence is 15 residues long. The chain's CDR3 is CASSVEGWDTGELFF. The CDR3 DNA reads as TGTGCCAGCAGCGTAGAAGGTTGGGACACCGGGGAGCTGTTTTTT.

This clonotype has only a few counts. V usage is TRBV4-2 and J usage is TRBJ2-7; 8 positions agree with TRBD2. The CDR3 sequence is 15 residues long. Per the germline V gene, CDR1 is LGHNA and CDR2 is YNFKEQ. J was trimmed by 6 bases and V by 1 base; bases with no gene match: 8. CDR3 in amino acids: CASSQVTGGLSEQYF. In DNA, the CDR3 is TGTGCCAGCAGCCAAGTAACGGGAGGGCTGTCCGAGCAGTACTTC.

This clonotype was recorded a few times. The chain links TRBV6-2 or TRBV6-3 to TRBJ2-1; unclear D gene. The CDR3 has 14 residues. V lost 6 bases and J 7 bases, leaving 16 bases between the germline ends. Germline lookup yields CDR1 MNHEY and CDR2 SVGEGT. CDR3 sequence: CASRRPDPENEQFF. CDR3 DNA sequence: TGTGCCAGCAGACGCCCCGACCCCGAGAATGAGCAGTTCTTC.

This clonotype was observed at least ten times. The gene calls are TRBV9 and TRBJ2-1, with 8 bases matching TRBD2. Germline values: CDR1 SGDLS, CDR2 YYNGEE. CDR3 length equals 14 residues. The J segment lost 3 bases and the V segment lost 3 bases, leaving 2 bases of the junction unmatched. The chain's CDR3 is CASSAAGGYNEQFF. As DNA, the CDR3 is TGTGCCAGCAGCGCTGCGGGAGGCTACAATGAGCAGTTCTTC.

The table lists this clonotype with many counts. This chain links TRBV7-9 with TRBJ2-7; 10 bases are shared with TRBD1. Germline V gene lookup returns CDR1 SEHNR and CDR2 FQNEAQ (reference sequence). The J segment lost 6 bases and the V segment lost 0 bases, leaving 5 bases of the junction unmatched. CDR3 length: 15 amino acids. CDR3 coding DNA: TGTGCCAGCAGCTTAGCCGGGACAGGGGATCGCGAGCAGTACTTC. Amino acids: CASSLAGTGDREQYF.

This clonotype was found many times. The J gene is TRBJ2-1, the V gene TRBV20-1; D is ambiguous. Trimming pared 5 bases from V and 12 bases from J, leaving 11 bases between. The CDR3 runs 10 residues. CDR1 is DFQATT and CDR2 is SNEGSKA in the germline V gene (reference sequence). In DNA, the CDR3 is TGCAGTGCTCACCAGAAAGGGCAGTTCTTC. It encodes CSAHQKGQFF.

This clonotype was observed at least ten times. J is TRBJ2-2 and V is TRBV28; a weak D match, TRBD2 (5 bases). Trimming pared 7 bases from V and 5 bases from J, leaving 11 bases between. This CDR3 is built from 13 residues. Germline V gene data show CDR1 as MDHEN and CDR2 as SYDVKM. The CDR3: CASTKTGTGELFF. Here the CDR3 DNA reads TGTGCCAGCACCAAAACGGGAACCGGGGAGCTGTTTTTT.

This clonotype has a count of ten or more. V gene TRBV7-3 combines with J gene TRBJ1-1, with D possibly TRBD1 on 5 matching bases. The CDR3 totals 11 residues. Germline assignment: CDR1 SGHTA and CDR2 FQGTGA. V lost 6 bases, J lost 11 bases, and 13 bases lay in between. This CDR3 is CASRVVRAAFF. CDR3 sequence (DNA): TGTGCCAGCAGAGTAGTCAGGGCGGCTTTCTTT.

This clonotype has more than one count but fewer than ten. The chain links TRBV7-2 to TRBJ2-7, with D possibly matching TRBD2 (6 bases). Trimming cost V 5 bases and J 2 bases, with 13 bases left between them. Germline CDR1 is SGHTA and CDR2 is FQGNSA. The CDR3 is 14 amino acids. The CDR3 coding sequence is TGTGCCAGCAGCCCAGGGACTTGGCCCTACGAGCAGTACTTC. Residues: CASSPGTWPYEQYF.

There are many counts of this clonotype. The chain is built from TRBV20-1 and TRBJ1-1, with D uncertain. V was clipped by 6 bases and J by 3 bases, with 11 bases between them. The CDR3 is made up of 12 amino acids. Germline V gene data show CDR1 as DFQATT and CDR2 as SNEGSKA (reference sequence). The CDR3: CSARWTDTEAFF. CDR3 DNA sequence: TGCAGTGCCCGGTGGACGGACACTGAAGCTTTCTTT.

This clonotype appeared many times. The J gene is TRBJ1-2, the V gene TRBV29-1, with TRBD1 identical over 8 bases. The CDR3 contains 11 residues. Germline V gives CDR1 SQVTM, CDR2 ANQGSEA. J gave up 6 bases and V 7 bases, and 4 bases lay outside the gene matches. CDR3 in amino acids: CSAGQGDGYTF. The DNA of the CDR3 is TGCAGCGCTGGACAGGGAGATGGCTACACCTTC.

This clonotype was observed at least ten times. The chain's CDR3 is CSARGEWDGYTF. CDR3 bases: TGCAGTGCTAGAGGAGAATGGGATGGCTACACCTTC. V usage is TRBV20-1 and J usage is TRBJ1-2; D not resolved. This CDR3 has 12 amino acids. Germline lookup yields CDR1 DFQATT and CDR2 SNEGSKA (reference sequence). The V end lost 1 base, the J end lost 6 bases, and 9 bases lay between the germline ends.

This clonotype was detected only a few times. This rearrangement joins TRBV5-1 to TRBJ2-7; 8 bases map to TRBD2. The CDR3 is made up of 18 amino acids. J was trimmed by 7 bases and V by 4 bases; bases with no gene match: 22. The germline CDR1 and CDR2 sequences are SGHRS and YFSETQ. The CDR3 is CASSPAPSGLARLSEQYF. The CDR3 nucleotides read TGCGCCAGCAGCCCTGCGCCTTCAGGACTAGCTCGTTTGTCGGAGCAGTACTTC.

The chain employs TRBV5-1 and TRBJ2-1; the D gene is possibly TRBD1 (5 bases). Germline V lookup: CDR1 SGHRS, CDR2 YFSETQ. Trimming took 2 bases from V and 4 from J, leaving 16 bases between them. This CDR3 spans 16 amino acids. CDR3 sequence reads: CASSLKTATIYNEQFF. CDR3 coding DNA: TGCGCCAGCAGCTTAAAGACAGCGACGATTTACAATGAGCAGTTCTTC.

J is TRBJ2-7 and V is TRBV7-2; a weak D match, TRBD2 (5 bases). With 5 bases removed from V and 2 bases from J, the gap between germline ends came to 13 bases. The CDR3 is 14 amino acids. The germline V gene has CDR1 SGHTA and CDR2 FQGNSA. Here the CDR3 reads CASSQAGVAYEQYF. CDR3 DNA: TGTGCCAGCAGCCAGGCCGGGGTAGCCTACGAGCAGTACTTC. The full variable domain, with the rest looked up from reference TRBV7-2 and TRBJ2-7, is GAGVSQSPSNKVTEKGKDVELRCDPISGHTALYWYRQSLGQGLEFLIYFQGNSAPDKSGLPSDRFSAERTGGSVSTLTIQRTQQEDSAVYLCASSQAGVAYEQYFGPGTRLTVT.

This clonotype was picked up many times. The chain recombines TRBV6-1 with TRBJ1-3; D unclear. The CDR3 is made up of 13 amino acids. The ends were cut back, 8 bases at V and 2 bases at J, with 10 bases in the middle. Germline CDR1 and CDR2: MNHNS and SASEGT. CDR3 in DNA: TGTGCCAGCCTCCAGAACCCTGGAAACACCATATATTTT. Translated, it gives CASLQNPGNTIYF.

This clonotype was seen repeatedly, ten times or more. The rearrangement links TRBV7-9 to TRBJ2-7; possibly TRBD2 for D (5 bases). Trimming took 3 bases from V and 5 from J, leaving 17 bases between them. Germline values: CDR1 SEHNR, CDR2 FQNEAQ (reference sequence). CDR3 length equals 15 residues. The CDR3 DNA reads as TGTGCCAGCAGCTTTCGACCCAGTGGAGGTAACGAGCAGTACTTC. This codes for CASSFRPSGGNEQYF.

This clonotype occurred many times. The chain has TRBV7-3 and TRBJ2-1; D remains ambiguous. CDR3 length equals 14 residues. Germline V lookup: CDR1 SGHTA, CDR2 FQGTGA. Trimming took off 5 bases at V and 10 bases at J, with 18 bases between the two ends. The CDR3 nucleotides read TGTGCCAGCAGCATTAGTCCGACAACCGTAGAGCAGTTCTTC. This encodes CASSISPTTVEQFF.

The chain is built from TRBV28 and TRBJ1-2; 8 bases are shared with TRBD1. CDR1 and CDR2 from the germline V gene are MDHEN and SYDVKM. Unmatched junction bases numbered 13, after V lost 3 bases and J lost 7 bases. The CDR3 extends over 16 amino acids. The CDR3, as DNA: TGTGCCAGCAGTTTTTTTGACAGGGGCAGCTTTCGTGGCTACACCTTC. The encoded protein is CASSFFDRGSFRGYTF.

This clonotype has just a few counts. This rearrangement joins TRBV5-1 to TRBJ2-3, with D uncertain. V lost 6 bases to trimming and J lost 2 bases, with 4 bases between them. The CDR3 length is 11 residues. CDR1 and CDR2 from the germline V gene are SGHRS and YFSETQ. CDR3 sequence: CASKTTDTQYF. The DNA of the CDR3 is TGCGCCAGCAAAACCACAGATACGCAGTATTTT.

V and J are TRBV19 and TRBJ2-2; D perhaps matches TRBD1 (5 bases). This CDR3 is 14 amino acids long. Deletions cut 2 bases from V and 1 base from J, with 5 bases between. CDR1 is LNHDA, CDR2 SQIVND, per germline (reference sequence). The CDR3 spells CASSIQGNTGELFF. In DNA form, the CDR3 reads TGTGCCAGTAGTATACAGGGGAACACCGGGGAGCTGTTTTTT.

In its sample, this clonotype was seen many times. The chain couples TRBV29-1 to TRBJ2-1; TRBD2 aligns across 8 bases. CDR3 length: 12 residues. Germline CDR1 SQVTM, CDR2 ANQGSEA. The ends lost 4 bases at V and 9 bases at J; junction bases unmatched: 5. The CDR3 region is CSVGSGVGEQFF. The CDR3 coding sequence is TGCAGCGTTGGTAGCGGGGTTGGTGAGCAGTTCTTC.

This clonotype was seen ten or more times. The chain has TRBV27 and TRBJ2-5; TRBD2 aligns across 8 bases. Germline V gene data show CDR1 as MNHEY and CDR2 as SMNVEV (reference sequence). The CDR3 totals 17 residues. Trimming removed 5 bases from V and 3 bases from J; junction bases left unmatched: 14. DNA for the CDR3: TGTGCCAGCAGTCGCCGGGGGGGCGTAGAAGGGAAAGAGACCCAGTACTTC. This encodes CASSRRGGVEGKETQYF.